The present T cell receptor beta chain was sequenced within a study of T-cell reconstitution after alpha-beta-depleted transplantation in children. V was pared by 5 bases and J by 8 bases, with 13 bases between. This CDR3 comprises 12 residues. Germline CDR1 and CDR2: SGHRS and YFSETQ. Library preparation (for TCRbeta) was performed with unique molecular identifiers. TCRdb used MiXCR to reprocess the PCR reads, holding one entry per CDR3 protein. There are some 350,000 distinct CDR3 sequences in the sample; approximately 10% occur only once, and 2% to 3% lies in the top ten. The J gene is TRBJ1-2, the V gene TRBV5-1; D may be TRBD1 (6 bases). This specimen consisted of PBMCs from the stem cell graft donor, obtained from the stem cell graft. This clonotype originated in a human donor who donated a stem cell graft to a child with acute lymphoblastic leukemia. CDR3 in DNA: TGCGCCAGCAGTTCGGACAGAAGCGGCTACACCTTC. Amino acids: CASSSDRSGYTF.